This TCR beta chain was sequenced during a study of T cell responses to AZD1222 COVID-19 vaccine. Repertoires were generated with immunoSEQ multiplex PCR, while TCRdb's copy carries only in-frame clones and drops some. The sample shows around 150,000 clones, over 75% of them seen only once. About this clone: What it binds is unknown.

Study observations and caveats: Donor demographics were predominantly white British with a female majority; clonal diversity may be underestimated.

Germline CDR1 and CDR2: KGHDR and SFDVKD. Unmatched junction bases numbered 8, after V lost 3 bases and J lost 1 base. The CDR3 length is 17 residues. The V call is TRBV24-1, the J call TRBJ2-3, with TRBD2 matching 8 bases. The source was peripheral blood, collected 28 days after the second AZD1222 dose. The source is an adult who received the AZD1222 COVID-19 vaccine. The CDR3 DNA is TGTGCCACCAGTGATGATGGGACTAGGGGTGGCACAGATACGCAGTATTTT. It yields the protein CATSDDGTRGGTDTQYF.